Below, one T cell receptor beta chain is given with its context. This clonotype was counted a few times. Its antigen remains unidentified. Nothing much larger sits one base from this clone, and base qualities are not available. The sample comes from a study of T-cell memory formation after mild COVID-19 (dated by TCRdb to about 2021). General notes on the study: Most TCR sequence clusters were specific to one of the two donors. Two young, previously healthy adult volunteers made up the cohort, one male and one female. T-cell clones expanding and contracting after mild COVID-19 in a couple of donors were tracked by longitudinal TCRalpha and TCRbeta repertoire sequencing. Study-wide conclusions, independent of this receptor: Contracting CD4+ clones turned up mainly in the CM and EM memory subsets, whereas EMRA was where CD8+ clones were enriched. The detection of some responding clones in pre-infection memory suggests that pre-existing cross-reactive memory T cells joined the SARS-CoV-2 response. From day 15 to 85, contracting clones showed balanced CD4/CD8 phenotypes, whereas a second wave of clones that expanded from day 15 to 37 leaned towards CD4+. Only a couple of mild cases were covered by the study, and larger cohorts that include severe cases with pre-infection samples were considered necessary. SARS-CoV-2 specificity of the second-wave clones peaking on day 37 was not confirmed.

In the germline V gene, CDR1 corresponds to SGHTA and CDR2 to FQGNSA. Taken from cysteine to phenylalanine, the CDR3 has 17 residues. The retained sequence is limited to the CDR3, 51 bases, with the frame set at the first base. V is cut back by 4 bases and J by 5 bases, with 14 bases in the junction unmatched. Ficoll-Paque density gradient centrifugation was the method used to isolate PBMCs. Sequencing relied on an Illumina NovaSeq 6000. TCRalpha and TCRbeta cDNA libraries were built by 5'RACE with constant-segment primers, adding sample barcodes and unique molecular identifiers. Trizol reagent was used to extract RNA from every sample. Amplification of the libraries took two PCR steps, and the second step added a second sample barcode plus Illumina TruSeq adapters. Sequencing of the libraries was done on an Illumina NovaSeq, producing 2 x 150 bp paired-end reads. Per the original workflow: Reads were demultiplexed and collapsed into UMI-guided consensus sequences with migec v1.2.7. Using mixcr v2.1.11, the UMI consensuses were aligned to TRA and TRB V and J templates and assembled into clonotypes. Expanded or contracted clonotypes were those called significant by both edgeR and NoisET, with noise models trained on biological replicates. For edgeR calls, a false discovery rate-adjusted p below 0.01 and a log2 fold-change threshold of 1 were applied. As an exploratory analysis of dynamics, max-normalized trajectories of the 1000 most abundant clonotypes were examined by PCA with hierarchical clustering. Each responding clone was given a CD4 or CD8 phenotype based on the CD4+ and CD8+ repertoires, which had been sequenced separately. TCRdb reprocessing: public reads trimmed at Q25 with fastp, clones called with MiXCR, in-frame beta chains kept. Records with the same CDR3 protein are collapsed into one entry carrying the most frequent genes and DNA. The V and J calls and clone size are TCRdb's, not the authors'. For this sample there are approximately 500,000 distinct CDR3 sequences; around a quarter appear just once. Clones ranked in the top ten supply under 15% of the sample.

This TCR was sampled from an adult woman who had mild COVID-19 (a few samples of this study predate the infection). The sample titles of this study are shuffled in the database, so cell type and time point are left out; the donor was told from shared clones. Material for sequencing was PBMCs or a T cell subset sorted from them (not recorded which). The sequence links TRBV7-2 to TRBJ2-3; the junction holds 8 bases that match TRBD2. The DNA sequence is as follows: TGTGCCAGCAGCTCCATTATACAGCGGGAGCCGGAAGATACGCAGTATTTT. Translated, it gives CASSSIIQREPEDTQYF.